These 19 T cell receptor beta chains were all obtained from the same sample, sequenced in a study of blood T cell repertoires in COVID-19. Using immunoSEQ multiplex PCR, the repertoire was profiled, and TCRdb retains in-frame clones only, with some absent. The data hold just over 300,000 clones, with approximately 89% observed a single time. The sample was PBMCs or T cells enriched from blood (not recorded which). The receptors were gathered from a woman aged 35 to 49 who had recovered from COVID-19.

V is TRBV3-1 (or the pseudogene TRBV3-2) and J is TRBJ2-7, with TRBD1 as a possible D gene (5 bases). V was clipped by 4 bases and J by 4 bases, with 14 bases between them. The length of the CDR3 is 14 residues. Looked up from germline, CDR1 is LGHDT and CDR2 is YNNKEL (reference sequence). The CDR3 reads CASSPWARGYEQYF. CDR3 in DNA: TGTGCCAGCAGCCCCTGGGCAAGGGGATACGAGCAGTACTTC.

This CDR3 reads CASRDSGGRTDTQYF. The DNA for the CDR3 is TGTGCCAGCAGGGATAGCGGGGGCCGCACAGATACGCAGTATTTT. This chain links TRBV28 with TRBJ2-3; the match to TRBD2 covers 9 bases. This CDR3 contains 15 residues. Germline CDR1 is MDHEN and CDR2 is SYDVKM. Losses at the gene ends were 6 bases for V and 1 base for J; bases not matched to a gene: 5.

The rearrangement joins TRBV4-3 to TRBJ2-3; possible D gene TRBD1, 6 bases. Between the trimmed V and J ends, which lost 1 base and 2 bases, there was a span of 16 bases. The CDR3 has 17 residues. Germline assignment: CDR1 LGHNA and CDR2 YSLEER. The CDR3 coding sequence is TGCGCCAGCAGCCAAGCAAACAGGGAACCTCTCACAGATACGCAGTATTTT. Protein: CASSQANREPLTDTQYF.

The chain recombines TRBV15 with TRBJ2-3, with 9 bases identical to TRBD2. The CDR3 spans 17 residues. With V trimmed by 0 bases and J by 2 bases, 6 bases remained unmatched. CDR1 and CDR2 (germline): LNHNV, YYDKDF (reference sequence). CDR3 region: CATSRDLSGSTTDTQYF. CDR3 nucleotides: TGTGCCACCAGCAGAGATCTTAGCGGGAGCACCACAGATACGCAGTATTTT.

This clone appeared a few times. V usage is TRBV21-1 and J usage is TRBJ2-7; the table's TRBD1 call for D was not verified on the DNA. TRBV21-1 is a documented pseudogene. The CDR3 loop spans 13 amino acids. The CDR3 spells CASSTGTGGEQYF. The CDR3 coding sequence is TGTGCCAGCAGCACCGGGACAGGGGGCGAGCAGTACTTC.

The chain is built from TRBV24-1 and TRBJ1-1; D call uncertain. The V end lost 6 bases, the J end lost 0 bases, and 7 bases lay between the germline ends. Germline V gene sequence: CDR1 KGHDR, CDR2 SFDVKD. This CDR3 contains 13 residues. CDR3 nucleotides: TGTGCCACCAGTAATAACATGAACACTGAAGCTTTCTTT. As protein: CATSNNMNTEAFF.

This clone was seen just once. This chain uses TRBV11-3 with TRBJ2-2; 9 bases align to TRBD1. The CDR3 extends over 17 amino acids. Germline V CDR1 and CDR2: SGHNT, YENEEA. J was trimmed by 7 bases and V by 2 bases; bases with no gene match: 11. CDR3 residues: CASSLSPNRGPIGELFF. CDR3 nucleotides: TGTGCCAGCAGCTTATCCCCGAACAGGGGGCCTATCGGGGAGCTGTTTTTT.

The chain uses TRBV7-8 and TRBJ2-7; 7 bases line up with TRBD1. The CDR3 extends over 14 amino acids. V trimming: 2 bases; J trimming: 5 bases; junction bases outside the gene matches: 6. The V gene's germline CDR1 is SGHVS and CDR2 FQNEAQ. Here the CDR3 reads CASSLPGGINEQYF. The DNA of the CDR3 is TGTGCCAGCAGCTTACCAGGGGGAATCAACGAGCAGTACTTC.

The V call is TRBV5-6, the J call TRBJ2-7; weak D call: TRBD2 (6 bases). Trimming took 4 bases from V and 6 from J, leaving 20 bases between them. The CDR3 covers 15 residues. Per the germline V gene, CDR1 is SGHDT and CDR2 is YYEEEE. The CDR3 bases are TGTGCCAGCAGCACAACCTGGCGCGTGGGGGGCGAGCAGTACTTC. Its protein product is CASSTTWRVGGEQYF.

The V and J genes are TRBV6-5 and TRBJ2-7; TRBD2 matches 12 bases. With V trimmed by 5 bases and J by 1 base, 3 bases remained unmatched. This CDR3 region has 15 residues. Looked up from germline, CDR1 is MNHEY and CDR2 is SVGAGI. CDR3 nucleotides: TGTGCCAGCAGTCCCGGGACTAGCGGGTCCTACGAGCAGTACTTC. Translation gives CASSPGTSGSYEQYF.

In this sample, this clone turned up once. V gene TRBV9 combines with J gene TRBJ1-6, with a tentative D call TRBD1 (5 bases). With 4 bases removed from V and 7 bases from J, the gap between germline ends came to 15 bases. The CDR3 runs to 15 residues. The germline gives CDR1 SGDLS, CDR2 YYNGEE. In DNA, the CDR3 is TGTGCCAGCAGCCCAGGGAGGGGCGGGAATTCACCCCTCCACTTT. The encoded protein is CASSPGRGGNSPLHF.

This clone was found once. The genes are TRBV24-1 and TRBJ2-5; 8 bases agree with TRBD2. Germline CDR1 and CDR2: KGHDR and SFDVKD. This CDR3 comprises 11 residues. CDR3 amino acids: CAAGGAETQYF. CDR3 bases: TGTGCAGCCGGGGGGGCCGAGACCCAGTACTTC.

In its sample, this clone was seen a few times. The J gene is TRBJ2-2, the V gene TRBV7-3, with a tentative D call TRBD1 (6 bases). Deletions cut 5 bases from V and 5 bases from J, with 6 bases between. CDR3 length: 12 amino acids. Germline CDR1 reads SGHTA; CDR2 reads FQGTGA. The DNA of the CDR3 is TGTGCCAGCAGCACAGGGACCGGGGAGCTGTTTTTT. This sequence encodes CASSTGTGELFF.

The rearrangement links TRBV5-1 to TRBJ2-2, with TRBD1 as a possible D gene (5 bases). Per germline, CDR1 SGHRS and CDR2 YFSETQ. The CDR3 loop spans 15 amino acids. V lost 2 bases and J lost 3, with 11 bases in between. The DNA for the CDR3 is TGCGCCAGCAGCTTCGTAACAGGAGACACCGGGGAGCTGTTTTTT. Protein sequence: CASSFVTGDTGELFF.

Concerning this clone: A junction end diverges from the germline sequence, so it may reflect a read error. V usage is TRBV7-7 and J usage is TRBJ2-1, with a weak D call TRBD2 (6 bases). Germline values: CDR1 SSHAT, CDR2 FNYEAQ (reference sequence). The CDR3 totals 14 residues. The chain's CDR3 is CASSPSRELNEQFF. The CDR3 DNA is TGTGCTAGCAGCCCCTCCCGGGAGTTGAATGAGCAGTTCTTC.

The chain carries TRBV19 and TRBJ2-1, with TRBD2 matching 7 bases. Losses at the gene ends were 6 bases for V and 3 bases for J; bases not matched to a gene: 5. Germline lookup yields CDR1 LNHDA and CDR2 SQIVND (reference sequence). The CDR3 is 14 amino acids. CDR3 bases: TGTGCCAGTAGCGTGGGGGGGGGCTACAATGAGCAGTTCTTC. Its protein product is CASSVGGGYNEQFF.

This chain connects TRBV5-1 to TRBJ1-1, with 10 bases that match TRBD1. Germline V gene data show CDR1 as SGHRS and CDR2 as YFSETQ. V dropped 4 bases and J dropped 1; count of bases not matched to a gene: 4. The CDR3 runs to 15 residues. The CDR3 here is CASSPRTGGNTEAFF. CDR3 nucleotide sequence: TGCGCCAGCAGCCCTAGGACAGGGGGGAACACTGAAGCTTTCTTT. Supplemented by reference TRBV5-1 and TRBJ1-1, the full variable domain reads KAGVTQTPRYLIKTRGQQVTLSCSPISGHRSVSWYQQTPGQGLQFLFEYFSETQRNKGNFPGRFSGRQFSNSRSEMNVSTLELGDSALYLCASSPRTGGNTEAFFGQGTRLTVV.

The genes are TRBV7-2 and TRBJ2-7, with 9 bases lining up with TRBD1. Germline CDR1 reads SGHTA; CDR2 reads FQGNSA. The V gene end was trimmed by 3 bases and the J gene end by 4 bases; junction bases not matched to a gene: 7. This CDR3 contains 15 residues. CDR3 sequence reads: CASSLDRGSGYEQYF. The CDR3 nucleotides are TGTGCCAGCAGCTTGGACAGGGGTTCTGGTTACGAGCAGTACTTC.

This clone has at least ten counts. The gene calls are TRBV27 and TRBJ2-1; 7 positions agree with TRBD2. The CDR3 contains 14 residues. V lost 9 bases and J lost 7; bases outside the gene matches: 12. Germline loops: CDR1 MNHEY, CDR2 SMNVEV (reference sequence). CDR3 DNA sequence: TGTGCCAGTGCGTGGAGCGGGATGGTGAATGAGCAGTTCTTC. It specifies CASAWSGMVNEQFF.